The clone carrying this T cell receptor beta chain is a singleton in its sample. From germline, CDR1 is SQVTM and CDR2 ANQGSEA. This CDR3 comprises 15 residues. The V gene lost 6 bases and the J gene lost 5 bases, with 23 bases spanning the gap. As processed by the authors: Reference gene primer amplification gave nucleated cell count estimates. The method was immunoSEQ multiplex PCR; TCRdb's version includes in-frame clones alone and lacks a portion of them. V and J calls and clone size come straight from that table; D and trimming were deduced from the DNA. Among 95,000 to 150,000 clones listed, approximately 85% were seen once. This sample stems from a study of blood T cell repertoires in COVID-19. Turning to the study itself: Collection of acute and convalescent COVID-19 samples took place in the United States, Italy and Spain.

The sample consisted of peripheral blood. The chain carries TRBV29-1 and TRBJ2-7; D possibly corresponds to TRBD2 (5 bases). This receptor was identified in a woman aged 80 or over with COVID-19, enrolled during active disease. CDR3 region: CSVTTAGGSMNEQYF. CDR3 bases: TGCAGCGTCACAACGGCGGGCGGTTCGATGAACGAGCAGTACTTC.